This T cell receptor (beta chain) was observed in a study of blood T cells in healthy people across ages. Points from the study as a whole: Older individuals had lower TCR beta diversity per million T cells (the decline was roughly linear).

Remarks on this clonotype: As yet, its antigen is unknown.

Next came a second PCR, run for about 7 to 12 cycles, which used a sample-barcoded 5' primer along with a J-beta primer mix. TCRdb used MiXCR to reprocess the 5' RACE reads, holding one entry per CDR3 protein. The sample holds hundreds of thousands of distinct CDR3 sequences; under 70% are singletons and the top ten take more than 35%. V lost 4 bases, J lost 8 bases, and 10 bases stayed unmatched. Germline CDR1 and CDR2: KGHDR and SFDVKD. The CDR3 has 16 residues. The TCR originated in a man aged 55 to 70 in good health. Sequences were obtained from blood. The gene calls are TRBV24-1 and TRBJ2-1, with 10 positions matching TRBD1. The CDR3 loop reads CATSDPGTGAGDEQFF. CDR3 coding DNA: TGTGCCACCAGTGACCCCGGGACAGGGGCAGGGGATGAGCAGTTCTTC.